Each of the 6 T cell receptor beta chains below was sequenced from the same sample in a study of monozygotic twins with inflammatory bowel disease. TCRdb reprocessed the 5' RACE reads, with one entry per CDR3 protein and no DNA. Listed are roughly 300,000 distinct CDR3 sequences; approximately 5.4% falls within the top ten. The sample taken for sequencing was blood. The origin of the receptors is a human donor with ulcerative colitis or Crohn's disease, or a healthy co-twin of an affected twin (not recorded which).

This chain uses TRBV7-2 with TRBJ2-2; TCRdb names TRBD1, which stays unverified in the absence of DNA. The CDR3 covers 14 residues. The germline V gene has CDR1 SGHTA and CDR2 FQGNSA. The CDR3 here is CASSRTQGTGELFF. The full variable domain, in which reference TRBV7-2 and TRBJ2-2 provide the parts outside the CDR3, is GAGVSQSPSNKVTEKGKDVELRCDPISGHTALYWYRQSLGQGLEFLIYFQGNSAPDKSGLPSDRFSAERTGGSVSTLTIQRTQQEDSAVYLCASSRTQGTGELFFGEGSRLTVL.

This chain links TRBV7-9 with TRBJ1-3. The germline V gene encodes CDR1 SEHNR and CDR2 FQNEAQ (reference sequence). The CDR3 is 15 amino acids. The CDR3 sequence is CASSFDMGPGNTIYF.

The chain is built from TRBV20-1 and TRBJ1-5. The CDR3 covers 15 residues. Germline lookup yields CDR1 DFQATT and CDR2 SNEGSKA (reference sequence). The CDR3 region is CSARDGGTSNQPQHF.

V and J are TRBV7-2 and TRBJ2-3; the TRBD2 assignment by TCRdb is unverifiable without DNA. The CDR3 consists of 16 residues. Germline V lookup: CDR1 SGHTA, CDR2 FQGNSA. CDR3 in amino acids: CASSLERLANTDTQYF.

The J gene is TRBJ2-1, the V gene TRBV12-3 or TRBV12-4. There are 14 residues in the CDR3. The CDR3 is CASRVAGARPEQFF.

V gene TRBV7-8 combines with J gene TRBJ2-3; TCRdb lists TRBD1, though no DNA is available to test this call. Germline assignment: CDR1 SGHVS and CDR2 FQNEAQ. This CDR3 is 15 amino acids long. CDR3 amino acids: CASSVFTGATDTQYF.